The 25 T cell receptor beta chains listed next were all sequenced from one sample in a study of early stage breast cancer tumors. Data came from immunoSEQ multiplex PCR; TCRdb stores just in-frame clones and leaves some out. The repertoire holds 25,000 to 35,000 clones, under 75% seen once, with around 33% in the top ten. The specimen was blood. Receptors were obtained from a person aged 50 to 59 with breast cancer.

V and J are TRBV5-8 and TRBJ2-2, with a possible D match to TRBD2 (6 bases). This CDR3 region has 15 residues. Germline V gene lookup returns CDR1 SGHTS and CDR2 YDEGEE. V was cut by 2 bases and J by 0 bases, with 8 bases left in between. The CDR3 DNA reads TGTGCCAGCAGCTTTCGCGGGACGAACACCGGGGAGCTGTTTTTT. This gives the protein CASSFRGTNTGELFF.

This chain uses TRBV5-1 with TRBJ2-1, with D tentatively TRBD2 (6 bases). Trimming shortened V by 1 base and J by 3 bases, and 14 bases separated the two germline ends. Germline V CDR1 and CDR2: SGHRS, YFSETQ. This CDR3 region has 16 residues. The CDR3 here is CASSLSGRDNYNEQFF. In DNA form, the CDR3 reads TGCGCCAGCAGCTTGTCTGGGCGGGATAACTACAATGAGCAGTTCTTC.

The rearrangement uses TRBV30 and TRBJ1-2; no reliable D call. V dropped 4 bases and J dropped 3 bases, with 15 bases sitting between them. This CDR3 is built from 14 residues. Per the germline V gene, CDR1 is GTSNPN and CDR2 is SVGIG (reference sequence). CDR3 residues: CAWNRGPGDYGYTF. The CDR3 DNA reads as TGTGCCTGGAACCGTGGGCCGGGCGACTATGGCTACACCTTC.

This clone turned up a few times. This chain links TRBV6-5 with TRBJ1-2, with 8 bases matching TRBD1. The ends lost 6 bases at V and 4 bases at J; junction bases unmatched: 10. The CDR3 totals 15 residues. Germline assignment: CDR1 MNHEY and CDR2 SVGAGI. The CDR3 is CASSPKTGAIYGYTF. The CDR3 DNA reads as TGTGCCAGCAGCCCAAAGACAGGGGCCATCTATGGCTACACCTTC.

This chain joins TRBV6-1 and TRBJ1-2; the match to TRBD1 covers 12 bases. Germline V gives CDR1 MNHNS, CDR2 SASEGT. V gave up 3 bases and J gave up 5 bases; unmatched junction bases: 4. The CDR3 loop spans 15 amino acids. CDR3 bases: TGTGCCAGCAGTGACCCGGGACAGGGGGCGTATGGCTACACCTTC. It codes for CASSDPGQGAYGYTF.

This sequence joins TRBV7-9 and TRBJ2-3; 8 bases agree with TRBD2. The CDR3 totals 19 residues. The germline V gene has CDR1 SEHNR and CDR2 FQNEAQ (reference sequence). V lost 2 bases, J lost 0 bases, and 13 bases stayed unmatched. The CDR3 here is CASSLPITREGQSTDTQYF. The CDR3 DNA reads as TGTGCCAGCAGCTTACCGATTACCCGGGAGGGCCAAAGCACAGATACGCAGTATTTT.

This chain links TRBV12-5 with TRBJ1-1; D unclear. Germline loops: CDR1 LGHNT, CDR2 FRNRAP. V was trimmed by 1 base and J by 0 bases, leaving 3 bases between them. The CDR3 length is 13 residues. The CDR3 reads CASGLAMNTEAFF. The CDR3 DNA reads TGTGCTAGTGGTTTGGCTATGAACACTGAAGCTTTCTTT.

J is TRBJ1-1 and V is TRBV6-4; TRBD1 matches 8 bases. Germline trimming cut 0 bases from V and 0 bases from J; bases unmatched to any gene: 3. Germline lookup yields CDR1 MRHNA and CDR2 SNTAGT. The CDR3 length is 16 residues. The CDR3 DNA reads TGTGCCAGCAGTGACTCTGGGACAGGAATGAACACTGAAGCTTTCTTT. It is translated as CASSDSGTGMNTEAFF.

This chain connects TRBV18 to TRBJ2-6, with D possibly TRBD2 on 6 matching bases. Germline V gene lookup returns CDR1 KGHSH and CDR2 LQKENI. V was shortened by 2 bases and J by 16 bases, with 18 bases between the two germline ends. This CDR3 region has 14 residues. The CDR3 spells CASSPGEKLALLTF. The CDR3 coding sequence is TGTGCCAGCTCACCAGGCGAGAAACTAGCTCTACTGACTTTC.

CDR3 nucleotide sequence: TGTGCCATCAGTGAGTCGGGGGCCAATGAGCAGTTCTTC. This codes for CAISESGANEQFF. The J gene is TRBJ2-1, the V gene TRBV10-3; the D gene is possibly TRBD1 (6 bases). The CDR3 is made up of 13 amino acids. The V and J ends lost 0 bases and 6 bases respectively, with 6 bases between them. The germline V gene has CDR1 ENHRY and CDR2 SYGVKD.

The chain is built from TRBV6-5 and TRBJ2-1, with 9 nucleotides matching TRBD2. The germline V gene has CDR1 MNHEY and CDR2 SVGAGI. V was clipped by 6 bases and J by 10 bases; unmatched bases: 13. The CDR3 is 15 amino acids. CDR3 DNA sequence: TGTGCCAGCAGCCGAGGGTCTAGCGGGACGAGGGAGCAGTTCTTC. The encoded protein is CASSRGSSGTREQFF.

This chain connects TRBV4-3 to TRBJ2-3; 10 bases line up with TRBD1. Germline lookup yields CDR1 LGHNA and CDR2 YSLEER. The trim removed 1 base at V and 4 bases at J, leaving 2 bases unmatched. CDR3 length: 15 residues. CDR3 sequence: CASSQGQGASDTQYF. The DNA for the CDR3 is TGCGCCAGCAGCCAAGGACAGGGGGCGTCAGATACGCAGTATTTT.

The V and J genes are TRBV29-1 and TRBJ1-1, with a possible D match to TRBD1 (5 bases). CDR1 SQVTM and CDR2 ANQGSEA come from the germline V gene. There are 12 residues in the CDR3. The V gene lost 5 bases and the J gene lost 1 base, with 8 bases spanning the gap. The CDR3 sequence: CSVTTGNTEAFF. CDR3 coding DNA: TGCAGCGTTACAACAGGGAACACTGAAGCTTTCTTT.

This clone was detected a few times. The chain is built from TRBV10-3 and TRBJ1-3; weak D call: TRBD1 (6 bases). There are 14 residues in the CDR3. V was shortened by 10 bases and J by 2 bases, with 15 bases between the two germline ends. Germline CDR1 is ENHRY and CDR2 is SYGVKD. CDR3 DNA: TGTGCCACCGAATCCAGGGGCACTGGAAACACCATATATTTT. This codes for CATESRGTGNTIYF.

V and J are TRBV19 and TRBJ1-5; D remains ambiguous. V was shortened by 7 bases and J by 1 base, with 11 bases between the two germline ends. Germline CDR1 is LNHDA and CDR2 is SQIVND (reference sequence). CDR3 length equals 14 residues. The CDR3 nucleotides read TGTGCCAGTAAAAGGGCGTCGAGCAATCAGCCCCAGCATTTT. Translated: CASKRASSNQPQHF. Full variable domain (rest looked up from reference TRBV19 and TRBJ1-5): DGGITQSPKYLFRKEGQNVTLSCEQNLNHDAMYWYRQDPGQGLRLIYYSQIVNDFQKGDIAEGYSVSREKKESFPLTVTSAQKNPTAFYLCASKRASSNQPQHFGDGTRLSIL.

J is TRBJ1-2 and V is TRBV4-2, with a possible D match to TRBD1 (5 bases). The V gene lost 2 bases and the J gene lost 10 bases, with 11 bases spanning the gap. Germline V lookup: CDR1 LGHNA, CDR2 YNFKEQ. This CDR3 contains 12 residues. This CDR3 is CASSQMSGHYTF. The CDR3 DNA reads as TGTGCCAGCAGCCAAATGTCAGGACACTACACCTTC.

This clone turned up a few times. This chain links TRBV7-2 with TRBJ1-5, with TRBD1 matching 8 bases. With V trimmed by 3 bases and J by 7 bases, 5 bases remained unmatched. The CDR3 consists of 14 residues. CDR1 and CDR2 (germline): SGHTA, FQGNSA. In DNA form, the CDR3 reads TGTGCCAGCAGCTTGGGACAGGCCGCCCAGCCCCAGCATTTT. Encoded protein: CASSLGQAAQPQHF.

The gene calls are TRBV29-1 and TRBJ1-2; TRBD1 agrees at 7 bases. The CDR3 is 12 residues long. After removal of 5 bases from V and 3 bases from J, the junction contained 3 bases not matched to a gene. Germline values: CDR1 SQVTM, CDR2 ANQGSEA. CDR3 in DNA: TGCAGCGTTATGGGACAGCACTATGGCTACACCTTC. It codes for CSVMGQHYGYTF.

The gene calls are TRBV30 and TRBJ2-2, with D possibly being TRBD2 (6 bases). Trimming removed 3 bases at V and 5 bases at J, with 16 bases between. Germline V gene sequence: CDR1 GTSNPN, CDR2 SVGIG (reference sequence). The CDR3 loop spans 15 amino acids. CDR3 protein: CAWSGASGLTGELFF. CDR3 sequence (DNA): TGTGCCTGGAGCGGAGCCAGCGGGCTAACCGGGGAGCTGTTTTTT.

This clone was counted once. The rearrangement links TRBV18 to TRBJ1-1; TRBD1 might be the D (5 bases). The CDR3 contains 13 residues. Germline CDR1 is KGHSH and CDR2 is LQKENI. Trimming shortened V by 0 bases and J by 11 bases, and 13 bases separated the two germline ends. The CDR3 region has the DNA TGTGCCAGCTCACCACCGATGGGGGGACTTGCTTTCTTT. It yields the protein CASSPPMGGLAFF.

The CDR3 spells CASSVGVRTGANTGELFF. In DNA form, the CDR3 reads TGTGCCAGCAGCGTAGGGGTAAGGACAGGGGCGAACACCGGGGAGCTGTTTTTT. The chain links TRBV9 to TRBJ2-2; TRBD1 matches at 9 bases. There are 18 residues in the CDR3. The germline CDR1 and CDR2 sequences are SGDLS and YYNGEE. V lost 0 bases and J lost 0; bases outside the gene matches: 6.

The chain employs TRBV9 and TRBJ1-1, with TRBD1 matching over 9 bases. There are 15 residues in the CDR3. With V trimmed by 4 bases and J by 8 bases, 12 bases remained unmatched. Germline CDR1 reads SGDLS; CDR2 reads YYNGEE. The CDR3 region is CASSPTGGRAWEAFF. CDR3 nucleotide sequence: TGTGCCAGCAGCCCCACAGGGGGCAGGGCTTGGGAAGCTTTCTTT.

This clone has only one observation. The chain carries TRBV11-2 and TRBJ1-5; D remains ambiguous. Trimming stripped 0 bases from V and 7 bases from J, with 7 bases between. The germline V gene encodes CDR1 SGHAT and CDR2 FQNNGV. The CDR3 totals 13 residues. CDR3 sequence (DNA): TGTGCCAGCAGCTTAGATGGATCACAGCCCCAGCATTTT. Translation: CASSLDGSQPQHF.

This sequence joins TRBV4-2 and TRBJ2-1, with D tentatively TRBD2 (6 bases). Trimming took off 2 bases at V and 3 bases at J, with 8 bases between the two ends. This CDR3 is built from 14 residues. CDR1 and CDR2 from the germline V gene are LGHNA and YNFKEQ. DNA for the CDR3: TGTGCCAGCAGCCAAATGGGACTCTACAATGAGCAGTTCTTC. It specifies CASSQMGLYNEQFF.

There are a few counts of this clone. The chain carries TRBV30 and TRBJ1-2; D not certain. From germline, CDR1 is GTSNPN and CDR2 SVGIG (reference sequence). V was cut by 1 base and J by 4 bases, with 13 bases left in between. This CDR3 has 14 residues. The DNA for the CDR3 is TGTGCCTGGAGTGACGACCTGAGGGCCTATGGCTACACCTTC. Protein: CAWSDDLRAYGYTF.